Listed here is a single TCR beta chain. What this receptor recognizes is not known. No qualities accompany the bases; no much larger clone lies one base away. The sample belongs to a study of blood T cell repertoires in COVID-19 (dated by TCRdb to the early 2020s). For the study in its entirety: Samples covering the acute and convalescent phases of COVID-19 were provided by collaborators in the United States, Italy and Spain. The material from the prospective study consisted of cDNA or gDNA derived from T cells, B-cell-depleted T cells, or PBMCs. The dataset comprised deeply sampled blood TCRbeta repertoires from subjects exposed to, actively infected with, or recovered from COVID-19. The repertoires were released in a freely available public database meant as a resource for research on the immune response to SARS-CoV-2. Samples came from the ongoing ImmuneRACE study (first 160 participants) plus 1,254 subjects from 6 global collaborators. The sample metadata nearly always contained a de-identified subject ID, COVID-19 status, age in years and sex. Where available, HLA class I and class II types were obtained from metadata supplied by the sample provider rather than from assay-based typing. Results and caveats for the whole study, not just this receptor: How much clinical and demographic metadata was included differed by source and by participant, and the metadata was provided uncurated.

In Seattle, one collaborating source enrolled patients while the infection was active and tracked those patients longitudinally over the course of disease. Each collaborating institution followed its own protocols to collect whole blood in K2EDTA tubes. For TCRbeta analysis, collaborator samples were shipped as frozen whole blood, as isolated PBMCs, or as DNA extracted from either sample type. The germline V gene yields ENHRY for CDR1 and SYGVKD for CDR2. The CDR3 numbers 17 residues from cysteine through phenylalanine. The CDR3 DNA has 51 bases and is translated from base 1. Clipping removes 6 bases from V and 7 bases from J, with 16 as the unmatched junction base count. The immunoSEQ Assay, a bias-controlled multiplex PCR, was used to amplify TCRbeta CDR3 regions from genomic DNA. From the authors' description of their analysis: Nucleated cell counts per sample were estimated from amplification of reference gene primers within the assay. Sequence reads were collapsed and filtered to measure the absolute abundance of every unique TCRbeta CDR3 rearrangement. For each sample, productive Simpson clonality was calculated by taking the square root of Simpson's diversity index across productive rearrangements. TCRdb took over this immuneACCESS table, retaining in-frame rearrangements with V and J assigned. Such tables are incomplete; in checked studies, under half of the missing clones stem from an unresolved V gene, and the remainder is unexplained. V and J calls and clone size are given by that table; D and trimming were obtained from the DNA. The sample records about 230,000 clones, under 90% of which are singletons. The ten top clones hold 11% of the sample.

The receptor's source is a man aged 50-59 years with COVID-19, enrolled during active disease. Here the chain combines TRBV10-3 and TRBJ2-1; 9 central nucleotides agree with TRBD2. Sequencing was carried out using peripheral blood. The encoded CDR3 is CAIRRIAGVSFDNEQFF. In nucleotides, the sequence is TGTGCCATCAGAAGGATAGCGGGAGTGTCGTTCGATAATGAGCAGTTCTTC.